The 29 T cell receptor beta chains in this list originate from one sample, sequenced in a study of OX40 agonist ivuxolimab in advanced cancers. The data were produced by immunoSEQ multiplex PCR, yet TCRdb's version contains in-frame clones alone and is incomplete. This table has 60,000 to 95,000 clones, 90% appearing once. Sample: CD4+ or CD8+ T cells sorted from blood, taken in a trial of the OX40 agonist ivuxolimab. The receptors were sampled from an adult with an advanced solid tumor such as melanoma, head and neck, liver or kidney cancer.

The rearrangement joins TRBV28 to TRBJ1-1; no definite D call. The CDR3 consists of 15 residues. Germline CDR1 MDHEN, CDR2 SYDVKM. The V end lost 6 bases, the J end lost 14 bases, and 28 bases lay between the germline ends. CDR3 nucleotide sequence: TGTGCCAGCAGACTTATTGCCGGCGACGGAGGCCGTTCGTTCTTT. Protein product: CASRLIAGDGGRSFF.

The CDR3 spells CASSLEARQRLNTEAFF. CDR3 coding DNA: TGTGCCAGCAGCTTGGAGGCCCGGCAAAGGCTGAACACTGAAGCTTTCTTT. The chain employs TRBV5-4 and TRBJ1-1; no reliable D call. Trimming removed 0 bases at V and 0 bases at J, with 15 bases between. Germline-derived CDR1 and CDR2 are SGHNT and YYREEE (reference sequence). There are 17 residues in the CDR3.

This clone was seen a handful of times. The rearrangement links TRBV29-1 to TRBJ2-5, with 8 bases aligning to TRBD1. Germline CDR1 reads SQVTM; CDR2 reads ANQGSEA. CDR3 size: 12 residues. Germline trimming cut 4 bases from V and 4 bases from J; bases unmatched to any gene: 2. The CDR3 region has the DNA TGCAGCGTTGGCCAGGGGGCAGAGACCCAGTACTTC. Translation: CSVGQGAETQYF.

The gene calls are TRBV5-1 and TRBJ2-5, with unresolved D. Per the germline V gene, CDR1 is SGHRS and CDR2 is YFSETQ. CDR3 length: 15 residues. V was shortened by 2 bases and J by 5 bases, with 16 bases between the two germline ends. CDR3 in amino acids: CASSLFYGVGETQYF. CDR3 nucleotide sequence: TGCGCCAGCAGCTTATTTTACGGAGTTGGGGAGACCCAGTACTTC.

The CDR3, as DNA: TGTGCCAGCAGCATTATTGGGGGAAGTTATGGCTACACCTTC. It yields the protein CASSIIGGSYGYTF. The rearrangement links TRBV9 to TRBJ1-2; tentatively, D is TRBD1 (5 bases). Trimming cost V 4 bases and J 5 bases, with 15 bases left between them. The CDR3 covers 14 residues. CDR1 is SGDLS and CDR2 is YYNGEE in the germline V gene.

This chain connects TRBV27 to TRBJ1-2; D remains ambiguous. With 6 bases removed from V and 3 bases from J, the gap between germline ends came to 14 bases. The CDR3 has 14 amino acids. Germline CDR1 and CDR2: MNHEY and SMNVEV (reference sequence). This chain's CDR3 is CASRGSAAYYGYTF. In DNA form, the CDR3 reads TGTGCCAGCAGGGGGTCAGCTGCTTACTATGGCTACACCTTC.

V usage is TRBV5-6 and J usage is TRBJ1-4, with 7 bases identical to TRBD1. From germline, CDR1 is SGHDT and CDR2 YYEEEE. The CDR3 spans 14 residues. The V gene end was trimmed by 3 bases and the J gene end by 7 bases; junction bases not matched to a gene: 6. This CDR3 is CASSSAGGGEKLFF. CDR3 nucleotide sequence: TGTGCCAGCAGCTCGGCAGGGGGTGGTGAAAAACTGTTTTTT.

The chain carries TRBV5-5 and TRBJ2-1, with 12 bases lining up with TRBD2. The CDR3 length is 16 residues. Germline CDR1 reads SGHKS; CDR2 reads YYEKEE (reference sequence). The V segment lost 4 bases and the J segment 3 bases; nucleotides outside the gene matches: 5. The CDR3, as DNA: TGTGCCAGCAGCCTACGGACTAGCGGGGTCTACAATGAGCAGTTCTTC. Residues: CASSLRTSGVYNEQFF.

The CDR3 bases are TGTGCCAGCAGCCAAGCAGGGGGAGGGAATGAGCAGTTCTTC. Translation gives CASSQAGGGNEQFF. This chain connects TRBV7-9 to TRBJ2-1; D tentatively reads TRBD1 or TRBD2 (7 bases each). The V end was cut by 5 bases, the J end by 7 bases, with 15 bases between. CDR1 and CDR2 from the germline V gene are SEHNR and FQNEAQ (reference sequence). This CDR3 comprises 14 residues.

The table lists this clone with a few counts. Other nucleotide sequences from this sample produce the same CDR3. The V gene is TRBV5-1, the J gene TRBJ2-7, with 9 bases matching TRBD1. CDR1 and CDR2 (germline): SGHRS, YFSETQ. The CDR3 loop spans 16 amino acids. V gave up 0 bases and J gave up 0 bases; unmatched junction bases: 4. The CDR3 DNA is TGCGCCAGCAGCTTGGCCGGACAGGGGTCCTCCTACGAGCAGTACTTC. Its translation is CASSLAGQGSSYEQYF.

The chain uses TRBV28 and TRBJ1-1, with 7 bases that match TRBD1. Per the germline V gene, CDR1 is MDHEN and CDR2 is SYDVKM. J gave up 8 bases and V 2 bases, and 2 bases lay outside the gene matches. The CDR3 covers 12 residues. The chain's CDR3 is CASSLQGGEAFF. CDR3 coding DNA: TGTGCCAGCAGTTTACAGGGGGGAGAAGCTTTCTTT. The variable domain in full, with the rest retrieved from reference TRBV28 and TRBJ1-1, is DVKVTQSSRYLVKRTGEKVFLECVQDMDHENMFWYRQDPGLGLRLIYFSYDVKMKEKGDIPEGYSVSREKKERFSLILESASTNQTSMYLCASSLQGGEAFFGQGTRLTVV.

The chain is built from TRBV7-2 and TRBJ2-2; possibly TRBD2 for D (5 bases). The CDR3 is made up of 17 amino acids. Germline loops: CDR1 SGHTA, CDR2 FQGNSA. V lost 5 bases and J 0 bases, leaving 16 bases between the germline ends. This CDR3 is CASSQTSSSPNTGELFF. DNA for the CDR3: TGTGCCAGCAGCCAAACTTCTAGCAGTCCGAACACCGGGGAGCTGTTTTTT. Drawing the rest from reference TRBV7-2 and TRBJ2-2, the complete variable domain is GAGVSQSPSNKVTEKGKDVELRCDPISGHTALYWYRQSLGQGLEFLIYFQGNSAPDKSGLPSDRFSAERTGGSVSTLTIQRTQQEDSAVYLCASSQTSSSPNTGELFFGEGSRLTVL.

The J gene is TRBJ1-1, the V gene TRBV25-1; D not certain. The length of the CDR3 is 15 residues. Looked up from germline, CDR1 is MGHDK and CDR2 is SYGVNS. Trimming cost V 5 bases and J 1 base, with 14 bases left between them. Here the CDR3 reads CASSLADIGNTEAFF. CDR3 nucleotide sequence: TGTGCCAGCAGTCTCGCAGACATAGGGAACACTGAAGCTTTCTTT. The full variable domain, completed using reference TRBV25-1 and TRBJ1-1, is EADIYQTPRYLVIGTGKKITLECSQTMGHDKMYWYQQDPGMELHLIHYSYGVNSTEKGDLSSESTVSRIRTEHFPLTLESARPSHTSQYLCASSLADIGNTEAFFGQGTRLTVV.

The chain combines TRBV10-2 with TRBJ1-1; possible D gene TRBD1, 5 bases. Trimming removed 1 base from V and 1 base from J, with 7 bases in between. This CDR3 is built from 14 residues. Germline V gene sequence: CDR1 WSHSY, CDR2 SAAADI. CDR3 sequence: CASSELGQNTEAFF. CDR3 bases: TGCGCCAGCAGTGAGTTGGGGCAGAACACTGAAGCTTTCTTT.

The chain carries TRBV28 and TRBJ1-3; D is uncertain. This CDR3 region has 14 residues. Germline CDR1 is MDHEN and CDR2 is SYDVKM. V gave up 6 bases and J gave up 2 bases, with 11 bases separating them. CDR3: CASRQAGAGNTIYF. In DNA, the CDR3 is TGTGCCAGCAGGCAGGCAGGAGCTGGAAACACCATATATTTT.

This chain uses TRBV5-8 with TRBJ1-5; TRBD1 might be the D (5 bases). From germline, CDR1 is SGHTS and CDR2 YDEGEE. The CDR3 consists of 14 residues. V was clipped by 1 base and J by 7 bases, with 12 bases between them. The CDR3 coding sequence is TGTGCCAGCAGCTTGAGGCAGGGATGGCAGCCCCAGCATTTT. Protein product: CASSLRQGWQPQHF.

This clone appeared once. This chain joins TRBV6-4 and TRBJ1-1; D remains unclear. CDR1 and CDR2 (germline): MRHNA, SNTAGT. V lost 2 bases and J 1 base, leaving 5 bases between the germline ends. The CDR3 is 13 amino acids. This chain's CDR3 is CASSDQANTEAFF. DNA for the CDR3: TGTGCCAGCAGTGACCAGGCGAACACTGAAGCTTTCTTT.

The CDR3 nucleotides are TGCAGCGCGGGACTAACCTACGAGCAGTACTTC. Translation gives CSAGLTYEQYF. The gene calls are TRBV29-1 and TRBJ2-7; 7 bases are shared with TRBD2. The germline gives CDR1 SQVTM, CDR2 ANQGSEA. V lost 7 bases, J lost 2 bases, and 2 bases stayed unmatched. CDR3 length: 11 residues.

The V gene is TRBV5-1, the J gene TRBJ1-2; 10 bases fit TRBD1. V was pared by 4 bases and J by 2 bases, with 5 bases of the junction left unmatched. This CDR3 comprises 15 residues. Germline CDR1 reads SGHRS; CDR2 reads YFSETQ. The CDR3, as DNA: TGCGCCAGCAGCGCAGGGACAGGGGTAAACTATGGCTACACCTTC. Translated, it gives CASSAGTGVNYGYTF.

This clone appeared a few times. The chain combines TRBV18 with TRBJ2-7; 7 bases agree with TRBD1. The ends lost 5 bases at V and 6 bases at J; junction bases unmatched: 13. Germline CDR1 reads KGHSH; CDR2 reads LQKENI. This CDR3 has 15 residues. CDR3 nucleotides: TGTGCCAGCTCAAACACAGGGGCCGCCTCCGGCGAGCAGTACTTC. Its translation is CASSNTGAASGEQYF.

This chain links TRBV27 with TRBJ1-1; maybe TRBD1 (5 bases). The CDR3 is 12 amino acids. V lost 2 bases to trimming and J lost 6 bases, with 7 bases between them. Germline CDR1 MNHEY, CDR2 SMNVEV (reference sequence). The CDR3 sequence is CASSLVGAEAFF. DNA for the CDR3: TGTGCCAGCAGTTTAGTGGGGGCTGAAGCTTTCTTT.

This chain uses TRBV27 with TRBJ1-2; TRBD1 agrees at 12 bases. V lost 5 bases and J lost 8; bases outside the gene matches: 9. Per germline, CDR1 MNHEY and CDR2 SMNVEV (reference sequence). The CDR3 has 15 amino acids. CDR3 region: CASSISRDRGPGYTF. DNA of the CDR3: TGTGCCAGCAGTATAAGCCGGGACAGGGGGCCGGGCTACACCTTC.

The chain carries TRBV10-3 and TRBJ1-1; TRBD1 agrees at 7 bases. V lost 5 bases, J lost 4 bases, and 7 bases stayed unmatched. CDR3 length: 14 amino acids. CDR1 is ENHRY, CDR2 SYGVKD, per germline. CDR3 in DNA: TGTGCCATCAGTACAGGGGAGGGGACCACTGAAGCTTTCTTT. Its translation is CAISTGEGTTEAFF.

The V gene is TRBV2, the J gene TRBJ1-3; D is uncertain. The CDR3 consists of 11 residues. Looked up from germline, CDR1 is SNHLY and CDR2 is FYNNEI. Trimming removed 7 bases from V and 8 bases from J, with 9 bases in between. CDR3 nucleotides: TGTGCCAGCACTCCCGGTTACACCATATATTTT. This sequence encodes CASTPGYTIYF.

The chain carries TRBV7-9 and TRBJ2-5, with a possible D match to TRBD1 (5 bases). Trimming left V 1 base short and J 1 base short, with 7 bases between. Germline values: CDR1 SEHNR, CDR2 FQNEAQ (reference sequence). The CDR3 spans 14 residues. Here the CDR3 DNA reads TGTGCCAGCAGCTTAGGAACAGGCCAAGAGACCCAGTACTTC. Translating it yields CASSLGTGQETQYF.

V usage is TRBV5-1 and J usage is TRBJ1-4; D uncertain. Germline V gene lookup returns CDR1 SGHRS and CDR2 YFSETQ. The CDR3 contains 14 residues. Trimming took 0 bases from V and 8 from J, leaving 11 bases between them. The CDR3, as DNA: TGCGCCAGCAGCTTGGGGACGGGCGCGGAAAAACTGTTTTTT. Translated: CASSLGTGAEKLFF.

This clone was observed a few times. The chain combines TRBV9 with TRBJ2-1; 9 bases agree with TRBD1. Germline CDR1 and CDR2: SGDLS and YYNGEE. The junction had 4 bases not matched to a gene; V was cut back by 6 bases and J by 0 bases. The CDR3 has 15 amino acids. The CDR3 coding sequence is TGTGCCAGCAACCTACAGGGGGCCTCCTACAATGAGCAGTTCTTC. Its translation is CASNLQGASYNEQFF. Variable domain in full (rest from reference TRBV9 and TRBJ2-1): DSGVTQTPKHLITATGQRVTLRCSPRSGDLSVYWYQQSLDQGLQFLIQYYNGEERAKGNILERFSAQQFPDLHSELNLSSLELGDSALYFCASNLQGASYNEQFFGPGTRLTVL.

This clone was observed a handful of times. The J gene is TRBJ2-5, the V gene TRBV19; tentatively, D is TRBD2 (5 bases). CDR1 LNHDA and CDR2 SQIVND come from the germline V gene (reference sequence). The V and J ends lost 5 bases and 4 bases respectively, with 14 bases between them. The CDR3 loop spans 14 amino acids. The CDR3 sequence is CASSALGAPETQYF. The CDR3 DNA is TGTGCCAGTAGTGCTCTGGGAGCGCCAGAGACCCAGTACTTC. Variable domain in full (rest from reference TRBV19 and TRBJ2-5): DGGITQSPKYLFRKEGQNVTLSCEQNLNHDAMYWYRQDPGQGLRLIYYSQIVNDFQKGDIAEGYSVSREKKESFPLTVTSAQKNPTAFYLCASSALGAPETQYFGPGTRLLVL.

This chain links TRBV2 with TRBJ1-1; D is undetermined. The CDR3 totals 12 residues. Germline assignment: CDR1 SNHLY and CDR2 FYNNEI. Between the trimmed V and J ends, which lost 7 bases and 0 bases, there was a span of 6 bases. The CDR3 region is CASIRMNTEAFF. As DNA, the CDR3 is TGTGCCAGCATTAGGATGAACACTGAAGCTTTCTTT.